The 15 T cell receptor beta chains given below trace back to one sample, sequenced in a study of blood T cell repertoires in COVID-19. The method was immunoSEQ multiplex PCR; TCRdb's version includes in-frame clones alone and lacks a portion of them. In the table there are tens of thousands of clones, less than 85% of which are singletons. Sequencing used peripheral blood. These receptors originate from an elderly man with acute or convalescent COVID-19.

This clone was observed a single time. The V and J genes are TRBV5-4 and TRBJ2-1; D might be TRBD2 (5 bases). Per the germline V gene, CDR1 is SGHNT and CDR2 is YYREEE (reference sequence). The CDR3 is 15 amino acids. V dropped 0 bases and J dropped 13 bases, with 20 bases sitting between them. For the CDR3, the DNA is TGTGCCAGCAGCTTGGGGGTGGACCGGCGGGCACATCAGTTCTTC. Encoded protein: CASSLGVDRRAHQFF.

The chain employs TRBV15 and TRBJ1-5, with D perhaps TRBD1 (6 bases). Germline CDR1 LNHNV, CDR2 YYDKDF (reference sequence). Trimming removed 0 bases from V and 4 bases from J, with 19 bases in between. The CDR3 has 18 amino acids. DNA of the CDR3: TGTGCCACCAGCAGAGATTCGCTCGACAGGCTTTTTAATCAGCCCCAGCATTTT. Its protein is CATSRDSLDRLFNQPQHF.

The chain uses TRBV19 and TRBJ1-1, with D unclear. This CDR3 region has 14 residues. Trimming removed 5 bases at V and 4 bases at J, with 14 bases between. Looked up from germline, CDR1 is LNHDA and CDR2 is SQIVND (reference sequence). This chain's CDR3 is CASSLGPRSTEAFF. CDR3 DNA sequence: TGTGCCAGTAGTCTGGGCCCAAGAAGCACTGAAGCTTTCTTT. The complete variable domain, with remaining parts taken from reference TRBV19 and TRBJ1-1, reads DGGITQSPKYLFRKEGQNVTLSCEQNLNHDAMYWYRQDPGQGLRLIYYSQIVNDFQKGDIAEGYSVSREKKESFPLTVTSAQKNPTAFYLCASSLGPRSTEAFFGQGTRLTVV.

This chain joins TRBV2 and TRBJ2-4, with 7 bases lining up with TRBD1. Germline V gene lookup returns CDR1 SNHLY and CDR2 FYNNEI. V lost 8 bases, J lost 4 bases, and 17 bases stayed unmatched. The CDR3 loop spans 17 amino acids. The CDR3 DNA follows: TGTGCCAGCTGCCGGGACAGCGAAGGGTGGGTAAAAAACATTCAGTACTTC. Translation: CASCRDSEGWVKNIQYF. Using reference TRBV2 and TRBJ2-4 for the parts outside the CDR3, the full variable domain is EPEVTQTPSHQVTQMGQEVILRCVPISNHLYFYWYRQILGQKVEFLVSFYNNEISEKSEIFDDQFSVERPDGSNFTLKIRSTKLEDSAMYFCASCRDSEGWVKNIQYFGAGTRLSVL.

CDR3 DNA: TGTGCCAGTAGTATACGAGGGATCCCGGGGGATACGCAGTATTTT. This translates into CASSIRGIPGDTQYF. The rearrangement links TRBV19 to TRBJ2-3; D perhaps matches TRBD2 (5 bases). Per the germline V gene, CDR1 is LNHDA and CDR2 is SQIVND (reference sequence). CDR3 size: 15 residues. Trimming left V 2 bases short and J 6 bases short, with 15 bases between. Full variable domain (outside the CDR3, taken from reference TRBV19 and TRBJ2-3): DGGITQSPKYLFRKEGQNVTLSCEQNLNHDAMYWYRQDPGQGLRLIYYSQIVNDFQKGDIAEGYSVSREKKESFPLTVTSAQKNPTAFYLCASSIRGIPGDTQYFGPGTRLTVL.

The chain links TRBV19 to TRBJ2-1; TRBD1 matches at 7 bases. The CDR3 has 14 amino acids. V was pared by 5 bases and J by 3 bases, with 4 bases of the junction left unmatched. From germline, CDR1 is LNHDA and CDR2 SQIVND (reference sequence). CDR3 sequence reads: CASSLGQVYNEQFF. In DNA form, the CDR3 reads TGTGCCAGTAGTCTTGGACAGGTCTACAATGAGCAGTTCTTC.

The chain carries TRBV19 and TRBJ1-2; D ambiguous. V shed 5 bases and J shed 3 bases, with 13 bases lying between them. The CDR3 spans 14 residues. CDR1 is LNHDA, CDR2 SQIVND, per germline (reference sequence). The CDR3 loop reads CASSRRVGDYGYTF. In DNA form, the CDR3 reads TGTGCCAGTAGTCGCCGGGTTGGTGACTATGGCTACACCTTC.

The chain couples TRBV14 to TRBJ2-7; 12 nucleotides match TRBD2. Germline CDR1 SGHDN, CDR2 FVKESK. This CDR3 spans 17 amino acids. With V trimmed by 11 bases and J by 3 bases, 17 bases remained unmatched. The CDR3 spells CAERDSGRLAGDYEQYF. In DNA, the CDR3 is TGTGCCGAACGAGACAGCGGGAGACTAGCGGGAGACTACGAGCAGTACTTC.

The chain recombines TRBV21-1 with TRBJ2-5; no check of the table's D call, TRBD2, against the DNA was made. TRBV21-1 is a pseudogene. This CDR3 spans 14 amino acids. CDR3: CASSIEVLQETQYF. The CDR3 nucleotides read TGTGCCAGCAGCATTGAGGTTTTACAAGAGACCCAGTACTTC.

This sequence joins TRBV27 and TRBJ1-6, with 8 bases fitting TRBD1. Germline CDR1 and CDR2: MNHEY and SMNVEV (reference sequence). This CDR3 has 11 residues. V lost 5 bases, J lost 13 bases, and 1 base stayed unmatched. CDR3 protein: CASSNRGPLHF. The CDR3 DNA is TGTGCCAGCAGTAACAGGGGGCCCCTCCACTTT.

This rearrangement joins TRBV14 to TRBJ1-2; the D is unclear. Trimming removed 0 bases at V and 4 bases at J, with 6 bases between. Per germline, CDR1 SGHDN and CDR2 FVKESK. This CDR3 is 13 amino acids long. This CDR3 is CASSQDLSYGYTF. Written as DNA, the CDR3 is TGTGCCAGCAGCCAAGATCTCAGCTATGGCTACACCTTC.

The V and J genes are TRBV27 and TRBJ1-2; a possible D gene is TRBD1 (6 bases). The CDR3 spans 15 residues. Trimming left V 7 bases short and J 0 bases short, with 15 bases between. Germline V gives CDR1 MNHEY, CDR2 SMNVEV (reference sequence). The CDR3 loop reads CASKLGGGANYGYTF. DNA of the CDR3: TGTGCCAGCAAACTGGGAGGGGGAGCTAACTATGGCTACACCTTC.

The rearrangement links TRBV6-5 to TRBJ1-3, with a possible D match to TRBD1 (6 bases). The germline V and J ends were trimmed by 2 bases and 2 bases, with 13 bases remaining between them. The CDR3 extends over 16 amino acids. Looked up from germline, CDR1 is MNHEY and CDR2 is SVGAGI. The CDR3: CASSYTQGSPGNTIYF. The DNA for the CDR3 is TGTGCCAGCAGTTACACACAGGGATCCCCTGGAAACACCATATATTTT.

The rearrangement joins TRBV2 to TRBJ2-1; D remains unclear. Deletions cut 4 bases from V and 6 bases from J, with 19 bases between. Germline assignment: CDR1 SNHLY and CDR2 FYNNEI. There are 16 residues in the CDR3. CDR3 amino acids: CASSAEIAENTNEQFF. CDR3 sequence (DNA): TGTGCCAGCAGTGCCGAAATAGCCGAAAACACCAATGAGCAGTTCTTC.

The V and J genes are TRBV27 and TRBJ1-1, with a weak D call TRBD1 (5 bases). The CDR3 extends over 14 amino acids. Germline V lookup: CDR1 MNHEY, CDR2 SMNVEV (reference sequence). The V end lost 0 bases, the J end lost 0 bases, and 5 bases lay between the germline ends. CDR3 coding DNA: TGTGCCAGCAGTTTATCAGGGGTGAACACTGAAGCTTTCTTT. It specifies CASSLSGVNTEAFF.